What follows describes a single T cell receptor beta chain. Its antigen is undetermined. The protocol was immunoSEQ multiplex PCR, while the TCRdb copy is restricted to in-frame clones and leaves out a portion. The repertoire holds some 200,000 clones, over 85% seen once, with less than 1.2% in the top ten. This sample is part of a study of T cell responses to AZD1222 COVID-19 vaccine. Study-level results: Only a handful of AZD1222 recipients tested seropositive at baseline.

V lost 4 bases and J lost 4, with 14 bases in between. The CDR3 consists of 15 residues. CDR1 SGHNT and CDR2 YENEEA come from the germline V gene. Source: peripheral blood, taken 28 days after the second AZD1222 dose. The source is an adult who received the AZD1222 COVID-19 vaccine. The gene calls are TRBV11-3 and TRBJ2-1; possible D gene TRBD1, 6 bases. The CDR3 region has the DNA TGTGCCAGCAGCTCCTGGGACACGGAATACAATGAGCAGTTCTTC. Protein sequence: CASSSWDTEYNEQFF.